The next 13 T cell receptor beta chains were all read from a single sample in a study of blood T cells in healthy people across ages. The second PCR ran 7 to 11 cycles with a sample-barcoded 5' primer and J-beta primers. TCRdb re-derived calls from the 5' RACE reads in MiXCR, one entry per CDR3 protein. The sample records about 800,000 distinct CDR3 sequences, about 62% being singletons. The sequencing sample was made of blood. The receptor set was obtained from a man aged 25-40 years in good health.

The chain has TRBV2 and TRBJ2-1, with a possible D match to TRBD1 (8 bases). Germline-derived CDR1 and CDR2 are SNHLY and FYNNEI. This CDR3 comprises 15 residues. V gave up 6 bases and J gave up 8 bases, with 20 bases separating them. The CDR3 sequence: CASRSGGGQADEQFF. The CDR3 nucleotides are TGTGCCAGCAGGTCAGGGGGGGGACAGGCCGATGAGCAGTTCTTC.

Only one count was recorded for this clonotype. The chain is built from TRBV5-1 and TRBJ2-7; TRBD2 matches 7 bases. The CDR3 is 13 residues long. V shed 4 bases and J 3 bases; nucleotides not matched to a gene: 4. Germline V CDR1 and CDR2: SGHRS, YFSETQ. CDR3 protein: CASSIGEGYEQYF. CDR3 DNA sequence: TGCGCCAGCAGCATCGGGGAGGGCTACGAGCAGTACTTC. Supplemented by reference TRBV5-1 and TRBJ2-7, the full variable domain reads KAGVTQTPRYLIKTRGQQVTLSCSPISGHRSVSWYQQTPGQGLQFLFEYFSETQRNKGNFPGRFSGRQFSNSRSEMNVSTLELGDSALYLCASSIGEGYEQYFGPGTRLTVT.

This chain joins TRBV20-1 and TRBJ1-2; weak D call: TRBD1 (5 bases). Trimming removed 8 bases at V and 2 bases at J, with 15 bases between. Germline V CDR1 and CDR2: DFQATT, SNEGSKA (reference sequence). The CDR3 loop spans 13 amino acids. The CDR3 DNA reads TGCAGTCCCGAGACAGAACCAAACTATGGCTACACCTTC. It translates to CSPETEPNYGYTF.

The genes are TRBV12-3 or TRBV12-4 and TRBJ2-3, with D possibly being TRBD1 (5 bases). The CDR3 has 15 amino acids. Trimming cost V 2 bases and J 7 bases, with 16 bases left between them. CDR3 in DNA: TGTGCCAGCAGTTTATGGGGCGCCAGCTTAAATACGCAGTATTTT. Its protein product is CASSLWGASLNTQYF.

This chain uses TRBV9 with TRBJ1-2; D is undetermined. The CDR3 runs to 13 residues. V was cut by 2 bases and J by 3 bases, with 8 bases left in between. Germline CDR1 and CDR2: SGDLS and YYNGEE. As DNA, the CDR3 is TGTGCCAGCAGCGTCTCCGATGACTATGGCTACACCTTC. Its translation: CASSVSDDYGYTF.

The rearrangement links TRBV30 to TRBJ1-2, with a weak D call TRBD1 (5 bases). Germline CDR1 GTSNPN, CDR2 SVGIG (reference sequence). V shed 8 bases and J shed 4 bases, with 14 bases lying between them. The CDR3 extends over 12 amino acids. CDR3 sequence reads: CANRRGGYGYTF. The CDR3 DNA follows: TGTGCCAATCGGAGGGGCGGCTATGGCTACACCTTC. Combining the CDR3 with reference TRBV30 and TRBJ1-2 gives the whole variable domain SQTIHQWPATLVQPVGSPLSLECTVEGTSNPNLYWYRQAAGRGLQLLFYSVGIGQISSEVPQNLSASRPQDRQFILSSKKLLLSDSGFYLCANRRGGYGYTFGSGTRLTVV.

V is TRBV4-2 and J is TRBJ2-1; D not certain. Between the trimmed V and J ends, which lost 0 bases and 0 bases, there was a span of 6 bases. CDR3 length: 15 residues. Germline CDR1 reads LGHNA; CDR2 reads YNFKEQ. The CDR3 spells CASSQDPGSYNEQFF. The CDR3 DNA is TGTGCCAGCAGCCAAGATCCGGGCTCCTACAATGAGCAGTTCTTC.

The CDR3 sequence is CASSGWVSEAFF. The CDR3 nucleotides read TGTGCCAGCAGCGGCTGGGTGTCTGAAGCTTTCTTT. This chain links TRBV7-6 with TRBJ1-1; D uncertain. Germline V gene data show CDR1 as SGHVS and CDR2 as FNYEAQ. V dropped 5 bases and J dropped 6 bases, with 10 bases sitting between them. This CDR3 is 12 amino acids long.

CDR3 amino acids: CSARDGGQGRNKYF. The CDR3, as DNA: TGCAGTGCTAGAGATGGAGGACAGGGTCGGAATAAGTACTTC. V gene TRBV20-1 combines with J gene TRBJ2-7; TRBD1 matches 8 bases. Trimming removed 0 bases from V and 11 bases from J; junction bases left unmatched: 12. The CDR3 consists of 14 residues. In germline, CDR1 is DFQATT, CDR2 SNEGSKA (reference sequence).

The chain couples TRBV7-2 to TRBJ2-5, with 8 bases aligning to TRBD1. The CDR3 sequence is 13 residues long. Per the germline V gene, CDR1 is SGHTA and CDR2 is FQGNSA. With 6 bases clipped from V and 6 bases from J, the junction kept 6 bases outside the gene matches. The DNA for the CDR3 is TGTGCCAGCAGTTCGGACAGGGCTAAGACCCAGTACTTC. Its protein product is CASSSDRAKTQYF.

This clonotype was seen a few times. This chain links TRBV29-1 with TRBJ2-1, with D unresolved. Trimming removed 7 bases at V and 8 bases at J, with 18 bases between. The CDR3 is 13 residues long. Germline lookup yields CDR1 SQVTM and CDR2 ANQGSEA. The CDR3 DNA follows: TGCAGCGCTGGGCCCCCTGTACCGGATGAGCAGTTCTTC. Amino acids: CSAGPPVPDEQFF.

The chain joins TRBV14 to TRBJ1-2, with D unclear. The V end was cut by 5 bases, the J end by 3 bases, with 10 bases between. CDR1 and CDR2 (germline): SGHDN, FVKESK. There are 13 residues in the CDR3. The CDR3 spells CASSVGTYYGYTF. The DNA of the CDR3 is TGTGCCAGCAGCGTGGGAACTTACTATGGCTACACCTTC.

This clonotype was counted a few times. The genes are TRBV20-1 and TRBJ2-3; 8 bases match TRBD2. The germline V gene has CDR1 DFQATT and CDR2 SNEGSKA (reference sequence). There are 14 residues in the CDR3. The V gene end was trimmed by 4 bases and the J gene end by 3 bases; junction bases not matched to a gene: 6. CDR3 sequence reads: CSATPGGKTDTQYF. CDR3 DNA: TGCAGTGCTACCCCGGGAGGGAAAACAGATACGCAGTATTTT.